The clone carrying this T cell receptor beta chain has ten or more counts. Its cognate antigen is unknown. The sample originates from a study of CD8 T cells in ankylosing spondylitis. Library preparation for TCR beta used quantitative 5'-RACE with molecular barcodes. Each CDR3 protein gets one entry after TCRdb re-called the 5' RACE reads with MiXCR. The table records about 250,000 distinct CDR3 sequences, less than 9.5% of them present only once. Study-level points and caveats: A number of the motif variants had already been described in reactive arthritis synovial fluid and blood. There was reportedly significant enrichment of clones that were disease-linked in matched ankylosing spondylitis synovial fluid. Disease-linked clones bore a CD8+ phenotype and were relatively rare in peripheral blood.

The sequencing sample was made of blood, either unsorted or a sorted T cell fraction (not recorded which). The sequence derives from a female donor with ankylosing spondylitis or in good health (not recorded which).

The CDR3 is CASSSGTEDTQYF. In DNA, the CDR3 is TGTGCCAGCAGCTCGGGGACAGAAGATACGCAGTATTTT. The chain joins TRBV7-9 to TRBJ2-3, with 7 bases matching TRBD1. CDR3 length: 13 residues. In germline, CDR1 is SEHNR, CDR2 FQNEAQ (reference sequence). The J segment lost 5 bases and the V segment lost 4 bases, leaving 3 bases of the junction unmatched.